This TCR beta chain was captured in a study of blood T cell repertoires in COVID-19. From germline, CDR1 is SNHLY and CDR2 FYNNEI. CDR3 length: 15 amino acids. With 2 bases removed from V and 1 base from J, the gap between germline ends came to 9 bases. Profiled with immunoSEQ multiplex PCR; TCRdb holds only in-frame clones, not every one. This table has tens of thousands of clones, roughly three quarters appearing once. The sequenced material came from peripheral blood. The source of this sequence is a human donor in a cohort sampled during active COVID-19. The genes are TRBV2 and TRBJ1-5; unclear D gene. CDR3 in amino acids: CASSEHGASNQPQHF. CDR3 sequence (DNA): TGTGCCAGCAGTGAACACGGAGCAAGCAATCAGCCCCAGCATTTT.